This TCR beta chain emerged from a study of beta chain features in type 1 diabetes. Study conclusions and caveats: TCRB CDR3 length was moderately but significantly reduced in all four CD4+ subsets of Type 1 diabetes patients. Unsettled here was the matter of whether HLA type influences TCRB rearrangement. Compared to healthy donors, patients appeared to have naive, central memory and Treg TCRB repertoires that were more alike.

Expressed TCRB transcripts were sequenced because the entire RNA isolate underwent reverse transcription. The assay was immunoSEQ multiplex PCR, and TCRdb's table has in-frame clones only and misses some. Of 150,000 to 180,000 clones in the sample, 10% were seen once. This clone has a handful of counts. The target antigen is unknown. The CDR3 is made up of 11 amino acids. Trimming shortened V by 5 bases and J by 0 bases, and 2 bases separated the two germline ends. CDR1 is SGHTA and CDR2 is FQGNSA in the germline V gene. The sample taken for sequencing was central memory CD4+ T cells from blood. The rearrangement uses TRBV7-2 and TRBJ2-7; unclear D gene. The sequence was obtained from a young man with type 1 diabetes. CDR3 nucleotides: TGTGCCAGCAGCCTCTCCTACGAGCAGTACTTC. This sequence encodes CASSLSYEQYF. Using reference TRBV7-2 and TRBJ2-7 for the parts outside the CDR3, the full variable domain is GAGVSQSPSNKVTEKGKDVELRCDPISGHTALYWYRQSLGQGLEFLIYFQGNSAPDKSGLPSDRFSAERTGGSVSTLTIQRTQQEDSAVYLCASSLSYEQYFGPGTRLTVT.